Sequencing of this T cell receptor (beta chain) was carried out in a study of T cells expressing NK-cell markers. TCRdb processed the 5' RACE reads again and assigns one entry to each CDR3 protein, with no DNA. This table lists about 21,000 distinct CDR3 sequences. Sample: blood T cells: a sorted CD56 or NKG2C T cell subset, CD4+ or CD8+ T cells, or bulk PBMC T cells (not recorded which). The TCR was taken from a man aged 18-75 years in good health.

The CDR3 is CASSLNRVETQYF. The genes are TRBV7-9 and TRBJ2-5; TCRdb returns TRBD1, unconfirmable since there is no DNA. This CDR3 spans 13 amino acids. Per germline, CDR1 SEHNR and CDR2 FQNEAQ (reference sequence).